This T cell receptor (beta chain) was documented in a study of CD8 T cells in Susac syndrome. Study as a whole: Sequenced Susac syndrome patients included roughly six with clinically active disease and eight in remission.

Reverse transcription of roughly 0.5 to 1 ug RNA was carried out with random hexamers. TCRdb reprocessed the immunoSEQ multiplex PCR reads via MiXCR and lists one record per CDR3 protein. The profile shows approximately 260,000 distinct CDR3 sequences, 90% to 96% of them singletons. From blood CD8+ and CD4+ T cells, TCR beta sequences were generated. TEMRA cells were FACS-enriched, and CD8+ and CD4+ T cells were isolated negatively. Germline V lookup: CDR1 DFQATT, CDR2 SNEGSKA (reference sequence). The V and J ends lost 0 bases and 9 bases respectively, with 12 bases between them. CDR3 length: 12 amino acids.

Source material: CD4+ T cells from PBMCs. V gene TRBV20-1 combines with J gene TRBJ2-7, with D possibly matching TRBD2 (5 bases). The source of this sequence is a human donor with Susac syndrome. CDR3 bases: TGCAGTGCTAGAGATGACGGGAACTGGCAGTACTTC. Residues: CSARDDGNWQYF.